This TCR beta chain stems from a study of CD8 T cells in ankylosing spondylitis. TCRdb processed the 5' RACE reads anew with MiXCR; each CDR3 protein has one entry. The sample has roughly 220,000 distinct CDR3 sequences, more than 9% seen once. The CDR3 consists of 16 residues. The germline V gene encodes CDR1 SGHRS and CDR2 YFSETQ. Note on this clonotype: Germline is not matched at one junction end, which may reflect a read error.

The receptor's source is a male donor with ankylosing spondylitis or in good health (not recorded which). Specimen: blood, either unsorted or a sorted T cell fraction (not recorded which). The genes are TRBV5-1 and TRBJ1-1; a weak D match, TRBD1 (6 bases). The DNA for the CDR3 is TGCACCAGCAGCCAAAAGGGGCCAGCAGGGGTTACTGAAGCTTTCTTT. As protein: CTSSQKGPAGVTEAFF.